This T cell receptor (beta chain) was recovered during a study of CDR3 diversity in severe acne. TCRdb re-called the PCR reads with MiXCR, one entry per CDR3 protein. The sample has roughly 100,000 distinct CDR3 sequences; 51% are singletons. This clonotype was seen many times. Germline loops: CDR1 DFQATT, CDR2 SNEGSKA (reference sequence). CDR3 length: 13 amino acids. The genes are TRBV20-1 and TRBJ2-1, with no clear D. Sample: blood. The TCR comes from a male donor with acne. CDR3 loop: CTPYSNYYNEQFF. For the CDR3, the DNA is TGCACTCCCTATAGTAACTACTACAATGAGCAGTTCTTC.